Listed here are 14 T cell receptor beta chains from one sample, sequenced in a study of Ad26.COV2.S vaccination and SARS-CoV-2 variants (dated by TCRdb to the early 2020s). Libraries were prepared through the immunoSEQ multiplex PCR assay. TCRdb obtained this table from immuneACCESS and retained in-frame rearrangements with V and J assigned. These tables miss some clones; where compared with another copy, unresolved V genes account for less than half of the shortfall, and the remainder is unexplained. The sample table contains roughly 350,000 clones; only one count was recorded for approximately 86% of them. Clones ranked in the top ten supply about 11% of the sample. The treatment or condition label on this specimen signifies: about 20 received Ad26.COV2.S at low or high dose, single or two shots; 5 received placebo; per-sample allocation not given. Repertoires of vaccine and placebo recipients were sequenced from samples taken on day 63 after the first injection.

The sample consisted of peripheral blood, taken in a trial of Ad26.COV2.S vaccine versus placebo. The source is a person between 18 and 65 years old who received the Ad26.COV2.S COVID-19 vaccine or a placebo.

The V and J genes are TRBV7-6 and TRBJ2-3; D may be TRBD1 (5 bases). CDR3 size: 15 residues. CDR1 and CDR2 (germline): SGHVS, FNYEAQ. Trimming pared 4 bases from V and 8 bases from J, leaving 19 bases between. The CDR3: CASSYDSNLRGTQYF. The CDR3 DNA reads TGTGCCAGCAGCTACGACTCAAACCTAAGGGGTACGCAGTATTTT.

J is TRBJ1-4 and V is TRBV2, with D uncertain. The CDR3 extends over 14 amino acids. The germline V and J ends were trimmed by 2 bases and 8 bases, with 12 bases remaining between them. Germline loops: CDR1 SNHLY, CDR2 FYNNEI. CDR3 sequence: CASSETNLREKLFF. The CDR3 DNA reads TGTGCCAGCAGTGAAACAAACCTGCGGGAAAAACTGTTTTTT.

The chain joins TRBV27 to TRBJ2-7, with D unresolved. Looked up from germline, CDR1 is MNHEY and CDR2 is SMNVEV (reference sequence). Deletions cut 2 bases from V and 0 bases from J, with 8 bases between. The CDR3 length is 14 residues. CDR3 sequence (DNA): TGTGCCAGCAGTTTACTTGGACCCTCCTACGAGCAGTACTTC. It is translated as CASSLLGPSYEQYF.

The gene calls are TRBV10-1 and TRBJ1-2; no firm D call. Germline V lookup: CDR1 WNHNN, CDR2 SYGVQD (reference sequence). V lost 3 bases and J lost 1, with 6 bases in between. CDR3 length: 13 amino acids. The CDR3 here is CASSDGLNYGYTF. The CDR3 nucleotides are TGCGCCAGCAGTGACGGCCTTAACTATGGCTACACCTTC.

This clone was seen a few times. V gene TRBV5-1 combines with J gene TRBJ1-2; D remains ambiguous. This CDR3 region has 14 residues. V lost 0 bases, J lost 8 bases, and 14 bases lay in between. Germline CDR1 reads SGHRS; CDR2 reads YFSETQ. The CDR3 loop is CASSLAGPVGGYTF. As DNA, the CDR3 is TGCGCCAGCAGCTTGGCCGGGCCAGTGGGAGGCTACACCTTC.

The V call is TRBV19, the J call TRBJ1-3, with TRBD1 identical over 8 bases. J gave up 4 bases and V 5 bases, and 10 bases lay outside the gene matches. Germline V gene lookup returns CDR1 LNHDA and CDR2 SQIVND (reference sequence). The CDR3 runs 16 residues. CDR3 protein: CASSPWTGTQGNTIYF. The CDR3, as DNA: TGTGCCAGTAGTCCCTGGACAGGGACTCAAGGAAACACCATATATTTT. Based on the CDR3 plus reference TRBV19 and TRBJ1-3, the full variable domain is DGGITQSPKYLFRKEGQNVTLSCEQNLNHDAMYWYRQDPGQGLRLIYYSQIVNDFQKGDIAEGYSVSREKKESFPLTVTSAQKNPTAFYLCASSPWTGTQGNTIYFGEGSWLTVV.

The chain carries TRBV11-2 and TRBJ1-1, with TRBD1 identical over 10 bases. Germline V gene lookup returns CDR1 SGHAT and CDR2 FQNNGV. With V trimmed by 7 bases and J by 1 base, 12 bases remained unmatched. The CDR3 contains 17 residues. The CDR3: CASTNTATGGWNTEAFF. CDR3 DNA sequence: TGTGCCAGCACCAACACCGCGACAGGGGGCTGGAACACTGAAGCTTTCTTT. Based on the CDR3 plus reference TRBV11-2 and TRBJ1-1, the full variable domain is EAGVAQSPRYKIIEKRQSVAFWCNPISGHATLYWYQQILGQGPKLLIQFQNNGVVDDSQLPKDRFSAERLKGVDSTLKIQPAKLEDSAVYLCASTNTATGGWNTEAFFGQGTRLTVV.

The V gene is TRBV6-2 or TRBV6-3, the J gene TRBJ1-2; 7 nucleotides line up with TRBD1. J was trimmed by 8 bases and V by 5 bases; bases with no gene match: 5. Germline CDR1 and CDR2: MNHEY and SVGEGT. CDR3 length: 12 residues. CDR3 in amino acids: CASSDRERGYTF. For the CDR3, the DNA is TGTGCCAGCAGTGACAGGGAACGAGGCTACACCTTC.

The chain combines TRBV6-2 or TRBV6-3 with TRBJ1-5; D is ambiguous. The CDR3 contains 15 residues. The germline V and J ends were trimmed by 5 bases and 6 bases, with 17 bases remaining between them. Germline V gene data show CDR1 as MNHEY and CDR2 as SVGEGT. The CDR3 sequence: CASSATYLAGQPQHF. CDR3 nucleotide sequence: TGTGCCAGCAGTGCGACCTACCTGGCCGGTCAGCCCCAGCATTTT.

V gene TRBV4-2 combines with J gene TRBJ1-1, with 10 bases matching TRBD1. The CDR3 consists of 16 residues. After removal of 3 bases from V and 0 bases from J, the junction contained 4 bases not matched to a gene. Germline CDR1 LGHNA, CDR2 YNFKEQ. The CDR3 region has the DNA TGTGCCAGCAGCCAGCGGACAGGGGGGATGAACACTGAAGCTTTCTTT. Its translation is CASSQRTGGMNTEAFF.

This chain links TRBV19 with TRBJ1-4; D ambiguous. V was shortened by 4 bases and J by 0 bases, with 9 bases between the two germline ends. The CDR3 runs 15 residues. CDR1 and CDR2 from the germline V gene are LNHDA and SQIVND (reference sequence). The CDR3 DNA reads TGTGCCAGTAGTACCCAATTTCCAACTAATGAAAAACTGTTTTTT. Translated, it gives CASSTQFPTNEKLFF.

DNA for the CDR3: TGCAGCGTCCAGTGGGGTAGCCGAACTGAAGCTTTCTTT. Translating it yields CSVQWGSRTEAFF. The chain links TRBV29-1 to TRBJ1-1; the D is unclear. The germline V and J ends were trimmed by 6 bases and 5 bases, with 16 bases remaining between them. There are 13 residues in the CDR3. CDR1 is SQVTM and CDR2 is ANQGSEA in the germline V gene.

The chain employs TRBV10-3 and TRBJ2-1, with D maybe TRBD2 (5 bases). Trimming cost V 6 bases and J 3 bases, with 12 bases left between them. Germline V CDR1 and CDR2: ENHRY, SYGVKD. This CDR3 is built from 14 residues. This chain's CDR3 is CAISYSDLYNEQFF. The CDR3, as DNA: TGTGCCATCAGCTATAGCGACCTCTACAATGAGCAGTTCTTC.

Notes on this clone: The sample has other DNA sequences that encode this CDR3 too. The chain is built from TRBV4-3 and TRBJ1-2; TRBD1 aligns across 7 bases. Germline-derived CDR1 and CDR2 are LGHNA and YSLEER. The CDR3 runs to 14 residues. V lost 1 base, J lost 4 bases, and 3 bases stayed unmatched. This CDR3 reads CASSQGTGAYGYTF. DNA for the CDR3: TGCGCCAGCAGCCAAGGGACAGGTGCCTATGGCTACACCTTC.